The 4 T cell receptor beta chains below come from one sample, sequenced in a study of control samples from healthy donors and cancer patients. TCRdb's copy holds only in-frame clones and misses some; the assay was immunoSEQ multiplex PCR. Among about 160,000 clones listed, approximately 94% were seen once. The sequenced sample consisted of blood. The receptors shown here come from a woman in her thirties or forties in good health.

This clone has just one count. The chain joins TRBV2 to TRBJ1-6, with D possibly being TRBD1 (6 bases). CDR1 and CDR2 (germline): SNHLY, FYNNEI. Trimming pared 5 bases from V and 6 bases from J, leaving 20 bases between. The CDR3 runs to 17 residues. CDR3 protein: CASSRLGSGAGNSPLHF. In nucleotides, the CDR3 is TGTGCCAGCAGTCGCTTGGGATCGGGGGCCGGTAATTCACCCCTCCACTTT.

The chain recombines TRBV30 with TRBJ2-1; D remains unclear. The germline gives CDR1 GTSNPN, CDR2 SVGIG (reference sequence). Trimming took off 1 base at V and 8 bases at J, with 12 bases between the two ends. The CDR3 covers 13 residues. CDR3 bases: TGTGCCTGGAGTGCCATTGTAGGAGATGAGCAGTTCTTC. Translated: CAWSAIVGDEQFF.

CDR3 sequence (DNA): TGTGCCAGCTCCAACAGCCCCCCTGAAGCTTTCTTT. Protein: CASSNSPPEAFF. This sequence joins TRBV18 and TRBJ1-1; D call uncertain. The CDR3 loop spans 12 amino acids. Per the germline V gene, CDR1 is KGHSH and CDR2 is LQKENI. V lost 6 bases and J 6 bases, leaving 11 bases between the germline ends.

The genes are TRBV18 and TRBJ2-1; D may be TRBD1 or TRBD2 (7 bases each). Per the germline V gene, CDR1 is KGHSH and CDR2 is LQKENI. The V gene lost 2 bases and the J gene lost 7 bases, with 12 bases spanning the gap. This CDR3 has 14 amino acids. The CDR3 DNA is TGTGCCAGCTCACCAATTCAGGGGGGGAATGAGCAGTTCTTC. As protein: CASSPIQGGNEQFF.